Reported below is one T cell receptor (beta chain). Germline V gene sequence: CDR1 MNHEY, CDR2 SVGAGI. Trimming at V came to 7 bases and at J to 5 bases, leaving 2 bases not matched to a gene. The CDR3 has 12 amino acids. This sample is drawn from a study of blood T cell repertoires in COVID-19. Study information: Samples taken during acute and convalescent COVID-19 were collected in the United States, Italy and Spain.

The assay was immunoSEQ multiplex PCR, and TCRdb's table has in-frame clones only and misses some. Of roughly 230,000 clones listed, over 80% are singletons. The clonotype was recovered from a man aged 35 to 55 with acute or convalescent COVID-19. The genes are TRBV6-5 and TRBJ2-1; 7 bases map to TRBD1. Material for sequencing was peripheral blood. This chain's CDR3 is CASKQGHNEQFF. Written as DNA, the CDR3 is TGTGCCAGCAAACAGGGGCACAATGAGCAGTTCTTC.